This passage covers 22 T cell receptor beta chains from one sample sequenced in a study of OX40 agonist ivuxolimab in advanced cancers. Produced via immunoSEQ multiplex PCR; TCRdb's table is partial and in-frame only. The repertoire consists of tens of thousands of clones, with roughly nine tenths occurring once and the leading ten covering more than 20%. Sequences were derived from CD4+ or CD8+ T cells sorted from blood, sampled in a trial of the OX40 agonist ivuxolimab. Source of these receptors: an adult with an advanced solid tumor such as melanoma, head and neck, liver or kidney cancer.

This sequence joins TRBV6-5 and TRBJ2-1, with D maybe TRBD2 (5 bases). Germline CDR1 MNHEY, CDR2 SVGAGI. V was cut by 5 bases and J by 6 bases, with 8 bases left in between. This CDR3 has 12 amino acids. DNA of the CDR3: TGTGCCAGCAGTATGGGAGCCAATGAGCAGTTCTTC. Its translation: CASSMGANEQFF.

The chain couples TRBV7-2 to TRBJ2-3; either TRBD1 or TRBD2 may supply D (5 bases each). The germline V gene encodes CDR1 SGHTA and CDR2 FQGNSA. Trimming shortened V by 1 base and J by 3 bases, and 8 bases separated the two germline ends. CDR3 size: 14 residues. CDR3 sequence: CASSLDGGTDTQYF. CDR3 coding DNA: TGTGCCAGCAGCTTAGATGGGGGTACAGATACGCAGTATTTT.

For this clone: At one of its ends the junction is not consistent with the germline gene, which may arise from a read error. The DNA of the CDR3 is TGTGCCAGCAGTGGCCCAGACGCCTATGACTACACCTTC. It specifies CASSGPDAYDYTF. The chain combines TRBV28 with TRBJ1-2; D ambiguous. Germline values: CDR1 MDHEN, CDR2 SYDVKM. This CDR3 is 13 amino acids long.

V and J are TRBV4-1 and TRBJ2-7; D may correspond to TRBD1 or TRBD2 (5 bases each). Trimming left V 4 bases short and J 3 bases short, with 10 bases between. Germline V lookup: CDR1 MGHRA, CDR2 YSYEKL. The CDR3 is 13 amino acids. The CDR3 DNA reads as TGCGCCAGCAGCCCCCCGGGGCGCTACGAGCAGTACTTC. This encodes CASSPPGRYEQYF.

The chain is built from TRBV29-1 and TRBJ1-1, with D maybe TRBD1 (5 bases). This CDR3 comprises 11 residues. Trimming took 4 bases from V and 4 from J, leaving 7 bases between them. Per germline, CDR1 SQVTM and CDR2 ANQGSEA. In DNA form, the CDR3 reads TGCAGCGTTGGGGGGGGCACTGAAGCTTTCTTT. Its protein is CSVGGGTEAFF.

J is TRBJ2-1 and V is TRBV12-5; 9 bases match TRBD2. Germline lookup yields CDR1 LGHNT and CDR2 FRNRAP. Unmatched junction bases numbered 8, after V lost 7 bases and J lost 7 bases. The CDR3 has 14 residues. This CDR3 is CASAAGLAQNEQFF. In nucleotides, the CDR3 is TGTGCTAGTGCCGCGGGACTAGCCCAAAATGAGCAGTTCTTC.

This clone was recorded once. The V call is TRBV4-3, the J call TRBJ2-7, with D tentatively TRBD2 (5 bases). CDR3 length: 14 residues. Trimming stripped 1 base from V and 1 base from J, with 8 bases between. CDR1 LGHNA and CDR2 YSLEER come from the germline V gene. The chain's CDR3 is CASSQGAGSYEQYF. The CDR3, as DNA: TGCGCCAGCAGCCAAGGGGCGGGTTCCTACGAGCAGTACTTC.

The chain joins TRBV13 to TRBJ2-3; D ambiguous. Germline V CDR1 and CDR2: PRHDT, FYEKMQ (reference sequence). V was pared by 6 bases and J by 2 bases, with 6 bases between. The length of the CDR3 is 12 residues. The CDR3 region has the DNA TGTGCCAGCAGACCTAACACAGATACGCAGTATTTT. Its protein product is CASRPNTDTQYF.

This clone was observed a single time. CDR3 bases: TGTGCCAGCAGTTACTCGAGCAGGGGAGGCTACACCTTC. Translating it yields CASSYSSRGGYTF. J is TRBJ1-2 and V is TRBV6-6; D is possibly TRBD1 (6 bases). CDR1 is MNHNY, CDR2 SVGAGI, per germline (reference sequence). Deletions cut 0 bases from V and 8 bases from J, with 10 bases between. The CDR3 consists of 13 residues.

The count of this clone is one. This chain links TRBV10-1 with TRBJ1-1, with 9 bases fitting TRBD1. Germline loops: CDR1 WNHNN, CDR2 SYGVQD (reference sequence). CDR3 length: 18 residues. V lost 0 bases, J lost 5 bases, and 13 bases stayed unmatched. The CDR3 DNA is TGCGCCAGCAGTGAGTCGGAGCTGAAACGGGACAGGGAGACTGAAGCTTTCTTT. Protein: CASSESELKRDRETEAFF.

The CDR3 loop reads CASSAWDSDYEQYF. The CDR3 DNA is TGTGCCAGCAGCGCCTGGGACAGCGACTACGAGCAGTACTTC. This chain uses TRBV9 with TRBJ2-7, with 7 positions matching TRBD1. Germline V gene sequence: CDR1 SGDLS, CDR2 YYNGEE. J lost 3 bases, V lost 3 bases, and 6 bases had no gene match. CDR3 size: 14 residues. Supplemented by reference TRBV9 and TRBJ2-7, the full variable domain reads DSGVTQTPKHLITATGQRVTLRCSPRSGDLSVYWYQQSLDQGLQFLIQYYNGEERAKGNILERFSAQQFPDLHSELNLSSLELGDSALYFCASSAWDSDYEQYFGPGTRLTVT.

The chain combines TRBV5-5 with TRBJ2-1; D is possibly TRBD2 (5 bases). V was shortened by 4 bases and J by 6 bases, with 17 bases between the two germline ends. CDR1 SGHKS and CDR2 YYEKEE come from the germline V gene (reference sequence). The CDR3 runs 15 residues. The DNA of the CDR3 is TGTGCCAGCAGCCCCGCCTACGGGATAGGCAATGAGCAGTTCTTC. It encodes CASSPAYGIGNEQFF.

This sequence joins TRBV4-1 and TRBJ2-1, with D perhaps matching TRBD1 or TRBD2 (5 bases each). V shed 6 bases and J shed 7 bases, with 19 bases lying between them. CDR1 and CDR2 (germline): MGHRA, YSYEKL. CDR3 length: 15 amino acids. DNA of the CDR3: TGCGCCAGCAGACCGGGACCCACCGAGGGGAATGAGCAGTTCTTC. This sequence encodes CASRPGPTEGNEQFF.

The chain combines TRBV27 with TRBJ2-1, with D perhaps TRBD1 or TRBD2 (6 bases each). Trimming cost V 3 bases and J 9 bases, with 15 bases left between them. Germline values: CDR1 MNHEY, CDR2 SMNVEV (reference sequence). The CDR3 length is 14 residues. The CDR3 region is CASSFRGAETEQFF. For the CDR3, the DNA is TGTGCCAGCAGTTTTAGGGGGGCGGAGACTGAGCAGTTCTTC.

This chain uses TRBV27 with TRBJ2-7, with D tentatively TRBD1 (6 bases). Germline CDR1 MNHEY, CDR2 SMNVEV (reference sequence). This CDR3 spans 13 amino acids. The ends were cut back, 5 bases at V and 2 bases at J, with 10 bases in the middle. For the CDR3, the DNA is TGTGCCAGCAGTATACAGGGAACCTACGAGCAGTACTTC. Encoded protein: CASSIQGTYEQYF.

The CDR3 protein is CAQIWDGLRETQYF. The CDR3 bases are TGTGCCCAGATTTGGGACGGGCTCCGGGAGACCCAGTACTTC. The chain recombines TRBV30 with TRBJ2-5, with D possibly called TRBD1 or TRBD2 (5 bases each). The CDR3 totals 14 residues. The germline gives CDR1 GTSNPN, CDR2 SVGIG (reference sequence). Between the trimmed V and J ends, which lost 8 bases and 5 bases, there was a span of 21 bases.

The CDR3 region is CASSRWDRFGETQYF. The CDR3 DNA sequence: TGTGCCAGCAGCCGATGGGACAGATTCGGCGAGACCCAGTACTTC. The J gene is TRBJ2-5, the V gene TRBV7-8, with 7 bases that match TRBD1. The CDR3 has 15 amino acids. Germline assignment: CDR1 SGHVS and CDR2 FQNEAQ. Trimming at V came to 5 bases and at J to 5 bases, leaving 11 bases not matched to a gene.

Of note for this clone: Other nucleotide sequences from this sample produce the same CDR3. As DNA, the CDR3 is TGTGCCAGCAGCTGGCAACAGGGGGCCGGGACTGAAGCTTTCTTT. Translation gives CASSWQQGAGTEAFF. The genes are TRBV7-9 and TRBJ1-1; 9 bases map to TRBD1. V was pared by 4 bases and J by 5 bases, with 8 bases of the junction left unmatched. This CDR3 comprises 15 residues. Germline V gene sequence: CDR1 SEHNR, CDR2 FQNEAQ (reference sequence).

This clone was picked up one time. This sequence joins TRBV9 and TRBJ2-1, with D unclear. Looked up from germline, CDR1 is SGDLS and CDR2 is YYNGEE. The CDR3 is 10 residues long. V lost 3 bases, J lost 9 bases, and 4 bases lay in between. CDR3 in amino acids: CASSGPEQFF. CDR3 DNA sequence: TGTGCCAGCAGCGGACCTGAGCAGTTCTTC. The full variable domain, with the rest looked up from reference TRBV9 and TRBJ2-1, is DSGVTQTPKHLITATGQRVTLRCSPRSGDLSVYWYQQSLDQGLQFLIQYYNGEERAKGNILERFSAQQFPDLHSELNLSSLELGDSALYFCASSGPEQFFGPGTRLTVL.

The chain joins TRBV6-4 to TRBJ2-2, with TRBD1 identical over 10 bases. Germline assignment: CDR1 MRHNA and CDR2 SNTAGT. V trimming: 7 bases; J trimming: 4 bases; junction bases outside the gene matches: 6. The CDR3 has 15 amino acids. This CDR3 is CASTEGTGATGELFF. The DNA of the CDR3 is TGTGCCAGCACCGAAGGGACAGGGGCCACCGGGGAGCTGTTTTTT.

The chain links TRBV2 to TRBJ1-5; no firm D call. This CDR3 has 12 residues. Trimming shortened V by 3 bases and J by 8 bases, and 8 bases separated the two germline ends. Germline CDR1 is SNHLY and CDR2 is FYNNEI. For the CDR3, the DNA is TGTGCCAGCAGTGATGGTGGAAAGCCCCAGCATTTT. Translation gives CASSDGGKPQHF.

The chain combines TRBV4-3 with TRBJ2-7, with D hard to call. The V gene's germline CDR1 is LGHNA and CDR2 YSLEER. This CDR3 has 15 residues. Trimming cost V 0 bases and J 1 base, with 10 bases left between them. The CDR3 nucleotides are TGCGCCAGCAGCCAAGATTTAACCATATCCTACGAGCAGTACTTC. Protein product: CASSQDLTISYEQYF.